This TCR beta chain derives from a study of identical twins. Overall study findings and caveats: These conclusions were based on statistical analysis (cross-sectional, not following the same donors).

This clonotype was observed many times. The target antigen is unknown. TCRdb recomputed calls from the 5' RACE reads with MiXCR, one row per CDR3 protein. The table shows roughly 240,000 distinct CDR3 sequences, with 6.5% to 9% occurring only once. The CDR3 totals 15 residues. Germline V gene data show CDR1 as SGHNT and CDR2 as YENEEA. V gave up 0 bases and J gave up 6 bases, with 12 bases separating them. These data also featured in a second study, about yellow fever vaccine responses in identical twins.

The TCR was taken from a woman younger than 30 in good health. The J gene is TRBJ2-4, the V gene TRBV11-3; tentative D call: TRBD1 (6 bases). Sequenced input: CD8+ T cells sorted from blood. CDR3 sequence (DNA): TGTGCCAGCAGCTTAGATACAGGGCCGGGAAACATTCAGTACTTC. Translation: CASSLDTGPGNIQYF.